A single T cell receptor (beta chain) is shown here with its context. Some clones are missing from TCRdb's copy, which holds only in-frame ones; the method was immunoSEQ multiplex PCR. The repertoire holds about 660,000 clones, with 88% as singletons. The sample comes from a study of shared T cell receptors in the human thymus. The same sample was also used in a study of human thymus T cells. From that paper: Donation came from healthy Finnish infants having corrective surgery for congenital heart defects. Thymic repertoires of unrelated individuals were reported in related research to overlap highly.

The origin of this receptor is a boy less than two years old with a congenital heart defect. Sequences were obtained from thymocytes.

The CDR3 sequence is CASSYRDSDSPLHF. In nucleotides, the CDR3 is TGTGCCAGCAGTTATAGGGACTCGGATTCACCCCTCCACTTT. The chain links TRBV6-5 to TRBJ1-6, with D perhaps matching TRBD1 (5 bases). In germline, CDR1 is MNHEY, CDR2 SVGAGI. This CDR3 region has 14 residues. V was cut by 3 bases and J by 8 bases, with 11 bases left in between.